These T cell receptor beta chains were read from a single sample in a study of blood T cell repertoires in COVID-19. The protocol was immunoSEQ multiplex PCR, while the TCRdb copy is restricted to in-frame clones and leaves out a portion. The data hold fewer than 350,000 clones, with around 86% observed a single time. The sample was PBMCs or T cells enriched from blood (not recorded which). Receptor source: a man aged 55 to 70 who had recovered from COVID-19. Both conserved end residues are part of each CDR3. The order of the fields is clone size, V gene, D gene, J gene, CDR3 DNA, CDR3 protein. D genes are given only for firm matches. Clone size appears in some rows only: once, few, many, or a class for an expanded clone.

abundance: -; v_gene: TRBV3-1/TRBV3-2; d_gene: TRBD1; j_gene: TRBJ1-3; CDR3nt: TGTGCCAGCAGCCAATCAGACAGGGCTGGAAACACCATATATTTT; CDR3aa: CASSQSDRAGNTIYF
abundance: -; v_gene: TRBV5-4; d_gene: TRBD2; j_gene: TRBJ2-7; CDR3nt: TGTGCCAGCAGCCCGGGACTAGCGGGCTACTCCTACGAGCAGTACTTC; CDR3aa: CASSPGLAGYSYEQYF
abundance: -; v_gene: TRBV6-1; d_gene: TRBD1; j_gene: TRBJ2-1; CDR3nt: TGTGCCAGCAGTGAACTGAGGGGGCGTAATAATGAGCAGTTCTTC; CDR3aa: CASSELRGRNNEQFF
abundance: -; v_gene: TRBV5-1; d_gene: TRBD1; j_gene: TRBJ2-7; CDR3nt: TGCGCCAGCAGCTACGGACAGGGATACGAGCAGTACTTC; CDR3aa: CASSYGQGYEQYF
abundance: -; v_gene: TRBV3-1/TRBV3-2; d_gene: TRBD2; j_gene: TRBJ2-7; CDR3nt: TGTGCCAGCAGCCAAGTGGCGGGAGGGCCCTCTGACGAGCAGTACTTC; CDR3aa: CASSQVAGGPSDEQYF
abundance: -; v_gene: TRBV6-2/TRBV6-3; d_gene: -; j_gene: TRBJ1-2; CDR3nt: TGTGCCAGCAGCCCACAGGGTAATGGCTACACCTTC; CDR3aa: CASSPQGNGYTF
abundance: few; v_gene: TRBV21-1; d_gene: -; j_gene: TRBJ2-7; CDR3nt: TGTGCCAGCAGATTGATTTGGGCAGACACCTACGAGCAGTACTTC; CDR3aa: CASRLIWADTYEQYF
abundance: once; v_gene: TRBV15; d_gene: -; j_gene: TRBJ2-3; CDR3nt: TGTGCCACCAGCAGAGGGCAGGGCACAGATACGCAGTATTTT; CDR3aa: CATSRGQGTDTQYF
abundance: once; v_gene: TRBV7-7; d_gene: TRBD2; j_gene: TRBJ2-1; CDR3nt: TGTGCTAGCAGCTTAATAGCGGGAGGGCACAATGAGCAGTTCTTC; CDR3aa: CASSLIAGGHNEQFF
abundance: -; v_gene: TRBV24-1; d_gene: TRBD2; j_gene: TRBJ2-5; CDR3nt: TGTGCCACCAGTGATTTGAACGGGGGGAGGGAGACCCAGTACTTC; CDR3aa: CATSDLNGGRETQYF
abundance: -; v_gene: TRBV11-2; d_gene: -; j_gene: TRBJ1-1; CDR3nt: TGTGCCAGCAGCTTCGGCGGGCAGGTCACTGAAGCTTTCTTT; CDR3aa: CASSFGGQVTEAFF
abundance: once; v_gene: TRBV20-1; d_gene: TRBD1; j_gene: TRBJ1-4; CDR3nt: TGCAGTGCTAGTCAGGGGGCACGAAATGAAAAACTGTTTTTT; CDR3aa: CSASQGARNEKLFF
abundance: -; v_gene: TRBV18; d_gene: TRBD1; j_gene: TRBJ1-6; CDR3nt: TGTGCCAGCTCACTAACTCCTCGACAGGGGGCGTGGCCCCTCCACTTT; CDR3aa: CASSLTPRQGAWPLHF
abundance: -; v_gene: TRBV7-9; d_gene: TRBD1; j_gene: TRBJ2-5; CDR3nt: TGTGCCAGCAGCTTATCGCAGGGGGCCGAGACCCAGTACTTC; CDR3aa: CASSLSQGAETQYF
abundance: -; v_gene: TRBV27; d_gene: TRBD2; j_gene: TRBJ2-3; CDR3nt: TGTGCCAGCAGTTTTAACCGAGGGACTAGCGGGAAGTTAGATACGCAGTATTTT; CDR3aa: CASSFNRGTSGKLDTQYF
abundance: -; v_gene: TRBV18; d_gene: TRBD1; j_gene: TRBJ1-5; CDR3nt: TGTGCCAGCTCTCCTAGGACAGGAGGCAATCAGCCCCAGCATTTT; CDR3aa: CASSPRTGGNQPQHF
abundance: -; v_gene: TRBV27; d_gene: -; j_gene: TRBJ2-1; CDR3nt: TGTGCCAGCAGCACCCTAGGGGGTTCCTACAATGAGCAGTTCTTC; CDR3aa: CASSTLGGSYNEQFF
abundance: -; v_gene: TRBV2; d_gene: TRBD1; j_gene: TRBJ1-5; CDR3nt: TGTGCCAGCAGTGAGGACAGGGGAGGAAGCAATCAGCCCCAGCATTTT; CDR3aa: CASSEDRGGSNQPQHF
abundance: -; v_gene: TRBV28; d_gene: TRBD1; j_gene: TRBJ1-2; CDR3nt: TGTGCCATAGAAGACAGGGATGGCTACACCTTC; CDR3aa: CAIEDRDGYTF
abundance: -; v_gene: TRBV19; d_gene: -; j_gene: TRBJ1-2; CDR3nt: TGTGCCAGTAGTTCGTGGGGGGGACGACAGACCCTTAATGGCTACACCTTC; CDR3aa: CASSSWGGRQTLNGYTF
abundance: few; v_gene: TRBV5-8; d_gene: -; j_gene: TRBJ1-1; CDR3nt: TGTGCCAGCAGCTTGACAAGGAACACTGAAGCTTTCTTT; CDR3aa: CASSLTRNTEAFF
abundance: -; v_gene: TRBV11-2; d_gene: TRBD1; j_gene: TRBJ2-5; CDR3nt: TGTGCCAGCAGCGTGGACAGGGGTCAAGAGACCCAGTACTTC; CDR3aa: CASSVDRGQETQYF
abundance: -; v_gene: TRBV30; d_gene: -; j_gene: TRBJ1-3; CDR3nt: TGTGCCTGGAGATCCTTCTCTGGAAACACCATATATTTT; CDR3aa: CAWRSFSGNTIYF
abundance: -; v_gene: TRBV7-2; d_gene: TRBD2; j_gene: TRBJ2-4; CDR3nt: TGTGCCAGCAGCTTAGGGCGGCGGGGAGGGCCTGCCAAAAACATTCAGTACTTC; CDR3aa: CASSLGRRGGPAKNIQYF
abundance: -; v_gene: TRBV3-1/TRBV3-2; d_gene: -; j_gene: TRBJ2-7; CDR3nt: TGTGCCAGCAGCCCAGAAAACAGCCGGATAACCTACGAGCAGTACTTC; CDR3aa: CASSPENSRITYEQYF
abundance: -; v_gene: TRBV11-2; d_gene: -; j_gene: TRBJ1-5; CDR3nt: TGTGCCAGCAGCTTTGGGGAGACAAATCAGCCCCAGCATTTT; CDR3aa: CASSFGETNQPQHF
abundance: once; v_gene: TRBV15; d_gene: -; j_gene: TRBJ1-3; CDR3nt: TGTGCCACCAGCAGAGATTCAGAAAACACCATATATTTT; CDR3aa: CATSRDSENTIYF
abundance: -; v_gene: TRBV28; d_gene: TRBD2; j_gene: TRBJ2-7; CDR3nt: TGTGCCAGCAGCTTACCTCCGGGATCCGGGGGGAACGAGCAGTACTTC; CDR3aa: CASSLPPGSGGNEQYF
abundance: -; v_gene: TRBV5-1; d_gene: -; j_gene: TRBJ2-6; CDR3nt: TGCGCCAGCAGCTCCCTTCGGGGGGCCAACGTCCTGACTTTC; CDR3aa: CASSSLRGANVLTF
abundance: -; v_gene: TRBV25-1; d_gene: -; j_gene: TRBJ1-3; CDR3nt: TGTGCCAGCAGCCCTTTAGGGGGTCCTTCTGGAAACACCATATATTTT; CDR3aa: CASSPLGGPSGNTIYF
abundance: -; v_gene: TRBV13; d_gene: TRBD2; j_gene: TRBJ2-4; CDR3nt: TGTGCCAGCAGCTTAACTAGCGGGGAAAACATTCAGTACTTC; CDR3aa: CASSLTSGENIQYF
abundance: once; v_gene: TRBV7-9; d_gene: -; j_gene: TRBJ2-3; CDR3nt: TGTGCCAGCAGCTTAACGCAGGCCCGCACAGATACGCAGTATTTT; CDR3aa: CASSLTQARTDTQYF
abundance: once; v_gene: TRBV24-1; d_gene: TRBD1; j_gene: TRBJ1-4; CDR3nt: TGTGCCACCAGTGATTCCGGGACAGGTAATGAAAAACTGTTTTTT; CDR3aa: CATSDSGTGNEKLFF
abundance: -; v_gene: TRBV7-2; d_gene: -; j_gene: TRBJ2-7; CDR3nt: TGTGCCAGCAGCTTAGGAGGTCCCCCCTACGAGCAGTACTTC; CDR3aa: CASSLGGPPYEQYF
abundance: -; v_gene: TRBV18; d_gene: TRBD1; j_gene: TRBJ1-2; CDR3nt: TGTGCCAGCTCACCATCGGACAGGGGAGTAGGCTACACCTTC; CDR3aa: CASSPSDRGVGYTF
abundance: once; v_gene: TRBV7-6; d_gene: -; j_gene: TRBJ2-1; CDR3nt: TGTGCCAGCAGCTTAGCCAGTCCCGACAATGAGCAGTTCTTC; CDR3aa: CASSLASPDNEQFF